These 23 T cell receptor beta chains were sequenced from one sample in a study of spatial heterogeneity in lung cancer. Their antigens are not known. Specified time point: sample taken at primary tumor resection. Study findings and constraints: Counts that tracked tumor mutation counts were those of expanded intratumoral alpha and beta TCRs.

TCRdb passed the 5' RACE reads through MiXCR, listing each CDR3 protein once. The table has about 24,000 distinct CDR3 sequences, around 8.8% seen once; the top ten hold around 7.7%. This material consisted of lung tumor tissue, taken at surgery. These receptors originate from a male donor with early-stage non-small cell lung cancer.

This clonotype was seen at least ten times. The chain links TRBV11-3 to TRBJ2-3; D is ambiguous. Germline V CDR1 and CDR2: SGHNT, YENEEA. The CDR3 totals 13 residues. The V end was cut by 5 bases, the J end by 10 bases, with 16 bases between. CDR3 nucleotides: TGTGCCAGCAGCGCCGACACCGATGGGGCGCAGTATTTT. This translates into CASSADTDGAQYF.

The chain links TRBV7-2 to TRBJ2-7, with a tentative D call TRBD1 (6 bases). This CDR3 is built from 14 residues. From germline, CDR1 is SGHTA and CDR2 FQGNSA. The V end lost 5 bases, the J end lost 2 bases, and 13 bases lay between the germline ends. CDR3 region: CASSRNRDTYEQYF. The CDR3 DNA is TGTGCCAGCAGCCGTAACCGGGACACCTACGAGCAGTACTTC.

The table lists this clonotype with many counts. The chain links TRBV28 to TRBJ2-1; 8 nucleotides match TRBD2. Germline assignment: CDR1 MDHEN and CDR2 SYDVKM. The CDR3 runs to 20 residues. V lost 9 bases, J lost 0 bases, and 22 bases stayed unmatched. DNA of the CDR3: TGTGCCAGGGGCCCCCAAACTTTAGCGGGGACTCTATACTCCTACAATGAGCAGTTCTTC. Protein: CARGPQTLAGTLYSYNEQFF.

This clonotype was observed at least ten times. A read error may be the cause here, since a much bigger clone is one base away. The rearrangement joins TRBV13 to TRBJ2-7; D is unclear. Per germline, CDR1 PRHDT and CDR2 FYEKMQ (reference sequence). The CDR3 totals 15 residues. CDR3 in amino acids: CASSPSLPSSCEQYF. As DNA, the CDR3 is TGTGCCAGCAGCCCCTCGCTCCCGAGCTCCTGCGAGCAGTACTTC.

This clonotype showed up just a few times. The V call is TRBV6-2 or TRBV6-3, the J call TRBJ1-5; D is undetermined. V was pared by 6 bases and J by 15 bases, with 21 bases between. Germline-derived CDR1 and CDR2 are MNHEY and SVGEGT. The CDR3 is made up of 13 amino acids. The DNA of the CDR3 is TGTGCCAGCAGCCCCAACCGGGCCAAGGGATGGCATTTT. It codes for CASSPNRAKGWHF.

This clonotype was counted between two and nine times. The chain employs TRBV7-2 and TRBJ2-7, with D perhaps TRBD2 (6 bases). Between the trimmed V and J ends, which lost 4 bases and 3 bases, there was a span of 16 bases. This CDR3 is built from 15 residues. CDR1 is SGHTA and CDR2 is FQGNSA in the germline V gene. Here the CDR3 reads CASSSTGGRNYEQYF. CDR3 nucleotide sequence: TGTGCCAGCAGCTCTACCGGGGGACGGAACTACGAGCAGTACTTC.

The sample holds many counts of this clonotype. The rearrangement joins TRBV20-1 to TRBJ1-5, with a weak D call TRBD1 (6 bases). CDR3 length equals 13 residues. V dropped 3 bases and J dropped 3 bases, with 9 bases sitting between them. Per the germline V gene, CDR1 is DFQATT and CDR2 is SNEGSKA (reference sequence). Written as DNA, the CDR3 is TGCAGTGCTAGGAGACAGGACAATCAGCCCCAGCATTTT. Translated, it gives CSARRQDNQPQHF.

The sample holds a few counts of this clonotype. The chain employs TRBV12-3 or TRBV12-4 and TRBJ1-4; the D gene is possibly TRBD1 (6 bases). V was cut by 5 bases and J by 4 bases, with 11 bases left in between. The CDR3 covers 14 residues. The CDR3 DNA is TGTGCCAGCAGTCCCGGGACACTTAATGAAAAACTGTTTTTT. This codes for CASSPGTLNEKLFF.

The CDR3 coding sequence is TGCGCCAGCAGCTTGGGACAGGGCCATGAGCAGTACTTC. It translates to CASSLGQGHEQYF. The rearrangement links TRBV5-1 to TRBJ2-7; 7 bases align to TRBD1. The ends lost 0 bases at V and 7 bases at J; junction bases unmatched: 4. Germline values: CDR1 SGHRS, CDR2 YFSETQ. The CDR3 totals 13 residues.

Many counts were recorded for this clonotype. The chain recombines TRBV2 with TRBJ1-6; the match to TRBD1 covers 7 bases. Germline CDR1 and CDR2: SNHLY and FYNNEI. This CDR3 has 15 amino acids. V was clipped by 7 bases and J by 5 bases; unmatched bases: 8. CDR3 DNA sequence: TGTGCCAGCACCCCCAGGGGGATCAATAATTCACCCCTCCACTTT. As protein: CASTPRGINNSPLHF.

The chain carries TRBV28 and TRBJ1-6; tentative D call: TRBD1 (6 bases). CDR3 length: 14 amino acids. Trimming pared 6 bases from V and 7 bases from J, leaving 13 bases between. The germline CDR1 and CDR2 sequences are MDHEN and SYDVKM. The CDR3 DNA reads TGTGCCAGCAGCTCCGACAGGACAAATTCACCCCTCCACTTT. Residues: CASSSDRTNSPLHF.

The genes are TRBV20-1 and TRBJ1-2; no clear D. The CDR3 totals 16 residues. Germline V gives CDR1 DFQATT, CDR2 SNEGSKA (reference sequence). The V gene lost 3 bases and the J gene lost 1 base, with 18 bases spanning the gap. CDR3 loop: CSARDLTQSLNYGYTF. The CDR3 DNA reads TGCAGTGCTAGGGACCTCACCCAAAGCCTTAACTATGGCTACACCTTC.

This clonotype was seen repeatedly, ten times or more. V is TRBV20-1 and J is TRBJ1-5, with a weak D call TRBD1 (5 bases). V lost 6 bases to trimming and J lost 7 bases, with 19 bases between them. Looked up from germline, CDR1 is DFQATT and CDR2 is SNEGSKA (reference sequence). The CDR3 sequence is 14 residues long. CDR3 nucleotides: TGCAGTGCACAAGGTAACCAGGGTATACAGCCCCAGCATTTT. Amino acid sequence: CSAQGNQGIQPQHF.

This clonotype was recorded many times. V usage is TRBV10-3 and J usage is TRBJ2-1; 9 bases align to TRBD1. The CDR3 sequence is 15 residues long. Losses at the gene ends were 6 bases for V and 4 bases for J; bases not matched to a gene: 7. CDR1 ENHRY and CDR2 SYGVKD come from the germline V gene. The CDR3 region is CAIRPQGAGYNEQFF. DNA for the CDR3: TGTGCCATCAGACCACAGGGGGCTGGATACAATGAGCAGTTCTTC.

This chain connects TRBV5-1 to TRBJ2-5; 7 nucleotides align to TRBD1. V dropped 5 bases and J dropped 5; count of bases not matched to a gene: 9. The germline CDR1 and CDR2 sequences are SGHRS and YFSETQ. CDR3 length: 14 amino acids. For the CDR3, the DNA is TGCGCCAGCAGTGGAAACTTAGGGGGCGAGACCCAGTACTTC. Translated: CASSGNLGGETQYF.

This clonotype was counted many times. V gene TRBV5-6 combines with J gene TRBJ2-7, with D possibly TRBD2 on 5 matching bases. Germline V gene lookup returns CDR1 SGHDT and CDR2 YYEEEE. This CDR3 is built from 14 residues. V was shortened by 0 bases and J by 0 bases, with 7 bases between the two germline ends. The CDR3 loop is CASSLAGSSYEQYF. CDR3 nucleotide sequence: TGTGCCAGCAGCTTGGCGGGGAGCTCCTACGAGCAGTACTTC.

This clonotype was detected only a few times. A much larger clone sits a single nucleotide away, making a read error possible. This sequence joins TRBV5-1 and TRBJ1-5; 8 nucleotides agree with TRBD1. The length of the CDR3 is 16 residues. Germline assignment: CDR1 SGHRS and CDR2 YFSETQ. The CDR3 DNA follows: TGCGCCAGCAGCTTGGGAGGACAGGGTAACAATCAGTCCCAGCATTTT. It specifies CASSLGGQGNNQSQHF.

V usage is TRBV6-5 and J usage is TRBJ2-2; D might be TRBD1 (6 bases). From germline, CDR1 is MNHEY and CDR2 SVGAGI. V lost 4 bases, J lost 7 bases, and 13 bases lay in between. This CDR3 has 14 residues. CDR3 in amino acids: CASSSPDRIGELFF. In DNA form, the CDR3 reads TGTGCCAGCAGTTCCCCTGACAGGATCGGGGAGCTGTTTTTT.

This clonotype was observed many times. The chain has TRBV5-1 and TRBJ2-5; 8 nucleotides line up with TRBD1. Germline-derived CDR1 and CDR2 are SGHRS and YFSETQ. V lost 6 bases to trimming and J lost 0 bases; unmatched junction nucleotides: 13. This CDR3 has 17 residues. Here the CDR3 reads CASIPGQGALYQETQYF. The CDR3, as DNA: TGCGCCAGCATACCCGGCCAGGGGGCCCTATACCAAGAGACCCAGTACTTC. Full variable domain (rest looked up from reference TRBV5-1 and TRBJ2-5): KAGVTQTPRYLIKTRGQQVTLSCSPISGHRSVSWYQQTPGQGLQFLFEYFSETQRNKGNFPGRFSGRQFSNSRSEMNVSTLELGDSALYLCASIPGQGALYQETQYFGPGTRLLVL.

This clonotype was recorded many times. The V and J genes are TRBV6-6 and TRBJ2-5, with TRBD2 matching 9 bases. V was pared by 10 bases and J by 3 bases, with 3 bases of the junction left unmatched. The CDR3 runs 12 residues. Germline V gene sequence: CDR1 MNHNY, CDR2 SVGAGI (reference sequence). CDR3 in amino acids: CATSGRKETQYF. The CDR3 DNA follows: TGTGCCACCAGCGGGAGGAAAGAGACCCAGTACTTC.

The sample holds many counts of this clonotype. The rearrangement uses TRBV29-1 and TRBJ2-6, with 10 bases identical to TRBD1. With V trimmed by 6 bases and J by 10 bases, 12 bases remained unmatched. Germline V gene lookup returns CDR1 SQVTM and CDR2 ANQGSEA. The CDR3 sequence is 15 residues long. The CDR3 region has the DNA TGCAGCGTACTGGTCCCGACAGGGGGCAGGAACGTCCTGACTTTC. Protein product: CSVLVPTGGRNVLTF.

The chain combines TRBV2 with TRBJ1-5, with 8 bases that match TRBD1. The CDR3 extends over 13 amino acids. Germline assignment: CDR1 SNHLY and CDR2 FYNNEI. V lost 9 bases and J lost 4; bases outside the gene matches: 5. This CDR3 reads CASGTGPNQPQHF. The CDR3, as DNA: TGTGCCAGTGGGACAGGACCAAATCAGCCCCAGCATTTT.

This clonotype was recorded at least ten times. The rearrangement joins TRBV27 to TRBJ2-7; D is ambiguous. Germline values: CDR1 MNHEY, CDR2 SMNVEV (reference sequence). CDR3 length: 15 residues. V was pared by 6 bases and J by 0 bases, with 15 bases between. CDR3 residues: CASSKPGYSSYEQYF. CDR3 DNA sequence: TGTGCCAGCAGCAAGCCCGGGTACAGCTCCTACGAGCAGTACTTC.